Below are 30 T cell receptor beta chains sequenced from a single sample in a study of long-term antiretroviral therapy in people with HIV. Researchers report immunoSEQ v3.0 was run at survey level. Sequenced by immunoSEQ multiplex PCR; TCRdb stores in-frame clones only, minus some. The repertoire holds 30,000 to 40,000 clones, with around 79% as singletons. This material consisted of unsorted PBMCs, taken 0.6 years after starting antiretroviral therapy. The receptors shown here come from a young man with HIV.

The CDR3 bases are TGTGCCAGCAGCCAAGATTTCCGGGGGCTATACGAGCAGTACTTC. The encoded protein is CASSQDFRGLYEQYF. V is TRBV4-2 and J is TRBJ2-7; D may correspond to TRBD1 or TRBD2 (6 bases each). CDR1 LGHNA and CDR2 YNFKEQ come from the germline V gene. V was pared by 0 bases and J by 4 bases, with 13 bases between. The CDR3 is 15 amino acids.

The chain employs TRBV12-5 and TRBJ2-6; 8 nucleotides agree with TRBD1. Germline V gene sequence: CDR1 LGHNT, CDR2 FRNRAP. V shed 5 bases and J 5 bases; nucleotides not matched to a gene: 11. CDR3 size: 17 residues. The CDR3 protein is CASGERTGWDWANVLTF. The CDR3 bases are TGTGCTAGTGGTGAACGGACAGGGTGGGACTGGGCCAACGTCCTGACTTTC. The entire variable domain, with the rest obtained from reference TRBV12-5 and TRBJ2-6, is as follows: DARVTQTPRHKVTEMGQEVTMRCQPILGHNTVFWYRQTMMQGLELLAYFRNRAPLDDSGMPKDRFSAEMPDATLATLKIQPSEPRDSAVYFCASGERTGWDWANVLTFGAGSRLTVL.

Written as DNA, the CDR3 is TGTGCCAGCAGCTTACTAGCGGGGGCCTCCCCAGATACGCAGTATTTT. Translation gives CASSLLAGASPDTQYF. This sequence joins TRBV7-9 and TRBJ2-3, with TRBD2 matching over 10 bases. The CDR3 covers 16 residues. V lost 2 bases and J lost 4; bases outside the gene matches: 6. The V gene's germline CDR1 is SEHNR and CDR2 FQNEAQ (reference sequence).

V gene TRBV6-5 combines with J gene TRBJ2-7; weak D call: TRBD1 (5 bases). Trimming shortened V by 2 bases and J by 4 bases, and 9 bases separated the two germline ends. This CDR3 has 13 amino acids. Germline-derived CDR1 and CDR2 are MNHEY and SVGAGI. This chain's CDR3 is CASSYQTAYEQYF. DNA for the CDR3: TGTGCCAGCAGTTACCAGACAGCGTACGAGCAGTACTTC.

The rearrangement joins TRBV11-2 to TRBJ2-5; perhaps TRBD2 as D (5 bases). Germline assignment: CDR1 SGHAT and CDR2 FQNNGV. The CDR3 has 14 amino acids. Trimming took 2 bases from V and 5 from J, leaving 12 bases between them. CDR3 in amino acids: CASSLWPGWETQYF. The CDR3 DNA is TGTGCCAGCAGCTTATGGCCGGGGTGGGAGACCCAGTACTTC.

The chain carries TRBV14 and TRBJ2-3; D remains unclear. Trimming took off 4 bases at V and 10 bases at J, with 12 bases between the two ends. The CDR3 has 12 amino acids. Germline-derived CDR1 and CDR2 are SGHDN and FVKESK. The DNA for the CDR3 is TGTGCCAGCAGCCTAAGGTCGAATCCGCAGTATTTT. This sequence encodes CASSLRSNPQYF.

The V call is TRBV9, the J call TRBJ2-7, with 7 bases aligning to TRBD2. V shed 1 base and J 0 bases; nucleotides not matched to a gene: 4. From germline, CDR1 is SGDLS and CDR2 YYNGEE. The CDR3 loop spans 15 amino acids. The CDR3 protein is CASSVSAGSSYEQYF. The CDR3 nucleotides are TGTGCCAGCAGCGTATCAGCGGGGTCCTCCTACGAGCAGTACTTC. The full variable domain, its missing parts supplied by reference TRBV9 and TRBJ2-7, is DSGVTQTPKHLITATGQRVTLRCSPRSGDLSVYWYQQSLDQGLQFLIQYYNGEERAKGNILERFSAQQFPDLHSELNLSSLELGDSALYFCASSVSAGSSYEQYFGPGTRLTVT.

The count of this clone is one. This chain links TRBV7-2 with TRBJ2-3; 7 bases match TRBD2. There are 17 residues in the CDR3. Unmatched junction bases numbered 8, after V lost 0 bases and J lost 2 bases. CDR1 and CDR2 from the germline V gene are SGHTA and FQGNSA. The CDR3 DNA follows: TGTGCCAGCAGCTTAGCGAGCCAGCGGGGCCACACAGATACGCAGTATTTT. Amino acids: CASSLASQRGHTDTQYF.

The chain couples TRBV7-2 to TRBJ2-1; D is uncertain. This CDR3 comprises 15 residues. Trimming shortened V by 1 base and J by 7 bases, and 14 bases separated the two germline ends. Germline values: CDR1 SGHTA, CDR2 FQGNSA. CDR3 nucleotides: TGTGCCAGCAGCTTAGAACGGGCCAGACCGAATGAGCAGTTCTTC. It is translated as CASSLERARPNEQFF.

The chain uses TRBV4-3 and TRBJ2-6; TRBD1 matches 10 bases. With V trimmed by 0 bases and J by 0 bases, 8 bases remained unmatched. CDR1 is LGHNA, CDR2 YSLEER, per germline. There are 20 residues in the CDR3. The CDR3 spells CASSQDLRQGAYSGANVLTF. The CDR3 DNA reads TGCGCCAGCAGCCAAGATCTCCGACAGGGGGCGTACTCTGGGGCCAACGTCCTGACTTTC.

The V gene is TRBV5-5, the J gene TRBJ2-7; D possibly corresponds to TRBD1 (6 bases). Germline values: CDR1 SGHKS, CDR2 YYEKEE (reference sequence). CDR3 length equals 14 residues. Trimming stripped 3 bases from V and 2 bases from J, with 12 bases between. CDR3 region: CASSYDRRTYEQYF. CDR3 in DNA: TGTGCCAGCAGCTATGACAGGCGAACCTACGAGCAGTACTTC.

This clone has just a few counts. The chain carries TRBV5-1 and TRBJ2-7, with a possible D match to TRBD1 (5 bases). Germline assignment: CDR1 SGHRS and CDR2 YFSETQ. The V end lost 2 bases, the J end lost 4 bases, and 13 bases lay between the germline ends. The CDR3 consists of 14 residues. The CDR3 spells CASSLQAGPYEQYF. The CDR3 bases are TGCGCCAGCAGCTTACAGGCAGGTCCATACGAGCAGTACTTC.

The chain carries TRBV4-2 and TRBJ2-5; 7 bases map to TRBD2. Germline V gene lookup returns CDR1 LGHNA and CDR2 YNFKEQ. V gave up 0 bases and J gave up 5 bases; unmatched junction bases: 3. The CDR3 totals 14 residues. CDR3 in DNA: TGTGCCAGCAGCCAAGAGGGGGGGAGGGAGACCCAGTACTTC. Its translation is CASSQEGGRETQYF.

The chain carries TRBV27 and TRBJ1-2; no firm D call. CDR3 size: 15 residues. The V gene lost 5 bases and the J gene lost 6 bases, with 19 bases spanning the gap. CDR1 and CDR2 (germline): MNHEY, SMNVEV (reference sequence). The CDR3 bases are TGTGCCAGCAGTAAGGTTGACGCTGGGTATAATGGCTACACCTTC. Its translation: CASSKVDAGYNGYTF.

This chain links TRBV27 with TRBJ2-2, with 9 bases lining up with TRBD1. The CDR3 totals 17 residues. J lost 4 bases, V lost 3 bases, and 9 bases had no gene match. Germline V gives CDR1 MNHEY, CDR2 SMNVEV (reference sequence). CDR3 bases: TGTGCCAGCAGTTTCCTATTGACAGGGGGGTCCACCGGGGAGCTGTTTTTT. It translates to CASSFLLTGGSTGELFF.

The rearrangement uses TRBV4-2 and TRBJ2-2; 7 positions match TRBD1. With 1 base clipped from V and 5 bases from J, the junction kept 7 bases outside the gene matches. Per germline, CDR1 LGHNA and CDR2 YNFKEQ. The CDR3 is 16 amino acids. The CDR3 spells CASSQAQAGGTGELFF. The CDR3 nucleotides read TGTGCCAGCAGCCAAGCCCAGGCAGGGGGTACCGGGGAGCTGTTTTTT.

The V call is TRBV28, the J call TRBJ2-1, with 8 bases fitting TRBD2. CDR3 length: 16 amino acids. Trimming took 2 bases from V and 9 from J; bases not matched to a gene: 12. Per germline, CDR1 MDHEN and CDR2 SYDVKM. The CDR3 sequence: CASSLELSSGPFEQFF. Here the CDR3 DNA reads TGTGCCAGCAGTTTAGAACTGTCTAGCGGGCCTTTTGAGCAGTTCTTC.

The chain employs TRBV9 and TRBJ2-7, with D tentatively TRBD2 (6 bases). This CDR3 spans 14 amino acids. Trimming took off 0 bases at V and 6 bases at J, with 13 bases between the two ends. CDR1 SGDLS and CDR2 YYNGEE come from the germline V gene. DNA for the CDR3: TGTGCCAGCAGCGTAGGTAATAGCGGCTTCGAGCAGTACTTC. Protein sequence: CASSVGNSGFEQYF. The complete variable domain, with remaining parts taken from reference TRBV9 and TRBJ2-7, reads DSGVTQTPKHLITATGQRVTLRCSPRSGDLSVYWYQQSLDQGLQFLIQYYNGEERAKGNILERFSAQQFPDLHSELNLSSLELGDSALYFCASSVGNSGFEQYFGPGTRLTVT.

This CDR3 is CASSRELGTDTQYF. The CDR3 DNA sequence: TGTGCCAGCAGTCGGGAACTAGGGACAGATACGCAGTATTTT. J is TRBJ2-3 and V is TRBV6-4; maybe TRBD2 (5 bases). CDR1 MRHNA and CDR2 SNTAGT come from the germline V gene. V lost 5 bases and J lost 3, with 12 bases in between. There are 14 residues in the CDR3.

This clone showed up just once. The rearrangement uses TRBV11-2 and TRBJ2-2, with unresolved D. Germline CDR1 reads SGHAT; CDR2 reads FQNNGV. The CDR3 is 13 residues long. Trimming stripped 5 bases from V and 7 bases from J, with 11 bases between. CDR3 sequence: CASSPIVVGELFF. The CDR3 DNA reads as TGTGCCAGCAGCCCGATAGTGGTCGGGGAGCTGTTTTTT.

The chain carries TRBV19 and TRBJ2-1, with D possibly matching TRBD2 (6 bases). The CDR3 loop spans 14 amino acids. With 3 bases removed from V and 2 bases from J, the gap between germline ends came to 8 bases. Germline CDR1 reads LNHDA; CDR2 reads SQIVND (reference sequence). DNA for the CDR3: TGTGCCAGTAGTATTAGCGGAACCTACAATGAGCAGTTCTTC. As protein: CASSISGTYNEQFF.

The chain couples TRBV18 to TRBJ1-2, with D possibly being TRBD1 (6 bases). Germline V gene sequence: CDR1 KGHSH, CDR2 LQKENI. Trimming removed 2 bases at V and 2 bases at J, with 12 bases between. The CDR3 runs 15 residues. The CDR3 reads CASSPTDSVNYGYTF. The CDR3 nucleotides are TGTGCCAGCTCACCAACGGACAGCGTAAACTATGGCTACACCTTC.

The chain recombines TRBV5-1 with TRBJ2-7, with no clear D. Germline CDR1 SGHRS, CDR2 YFSETQ. The CDR3 consists of 15 residues. V was shortened by 1 base and J by 2 bases, with 13 bases between the two germline ends. The CDR3 sequence: CASSLTSSGPYEQYF. The CDR3 DNA sequence: TGCGCCAGCAGCTTGACATCTTCCGGGCCCTACGAGCAGTACTTC.

The chain couples TRBV9 to TRBJ2-3; D call uncertain. The CDR3 is made up of 15 amino acids. Per germline, CDR1 SGDLS and CDR2 YYNGEE. Trimming shortened V by 2 bases and J by 5 bases, and 15 bases separated the two germline ends. The DNA of the CDR3 is TGTGCCAGCAGCGTTGGGCCTGGGCGTGGAGATACGCAGTATTTT. Translated, it gives CASSVGPGRGDTQYF.

The chain has TRBV7-2 and TRBJ2-2, with no clear D. Germline V gene sequence: CDR1 SGHTA, CDR2 FQGNSA. V was pared by 5 bases and J by 0 bases, with 19 bases between. CDR3 size: 18 residues. The CDR3: CASSRAAFTDANTGELFF. CDR3 nucleotide sequence: TGTGCCAGCAGCCGCGCCGCCTTCACCGACGCGAACACCGGGGAGCTGTTTTTT.

V gene TRBV9 combines with J gene TRBJ2-3; TRBD2 matches at 9 bases. J was trimmed by 6 bases and V by 4 bases; bases with no gene match: 6. CDR3 length: 14 residues. Germline loops: CDR1 SGDLS, CDR2 YYNGEE. The DNA for the CDR3 is TGTGCCAGCAGCCGAACAGGACTAGCGGATACGCAGTATTTT. It is translated as CASSRTGLADTQYF.

V and J are TRBV14 and TRBJ1-2; unclear D gene. The length of the CDR3 is 16 residues. Germline CDR1 is SGHDN and CDR2 is FVKESK. Trimming took off 1 base at V and 4 bases at J, with 16 bases between the two ends. The chain's CDR3 is CASSQAGPRGFYGYTF. Here the CDR3 DNA reads TGTGCCAGCAGCCAAGCGGGCCCTAGAGGCTTCTATGGCTACACCTTC.

This chain joins TRBV7-3 and TRBJ2-1; D might be TRBD1 or TRBD2, each matching 5 bases. Between the trimmed V and J ends, which lost 3 bases and 6 bases, there was a span of 12 bases. CDR1 and CDR2 from the germline V gene are SGHTA and FQGTGA. CDR3 length: 14 residues. CDR3 coding DNA: TGTGCCAGCAGCTTGGGGGAAAGGGCCAATGAGCAGTTCTTC. This translates into CASSLGERANEQFF.

The rearrangement joins TRBV11-2 to TRBJ2-1; D is uncertain. CDR1 is SGHAT, CDR2 FQNNGV, per germline. Trimming removed 3 bases from V and 4 bases from J, with 10 bases in between. This CDR3 has 14 residues. DNA of the CDR3: TGTGCCAGCAGCTTTGTACCTCTTTACAATGAGCAGTTCTTC. Residues: CASSFVPLYNEQFF. Using reference TRBV11-2 and TRBJ2-1 for the parts outside the CDR3, the full variable domain is EAGVAQSPRYKIIEKRQSVAFWCNPISGHATLYWYQQILGQGPKLLIQFQNNGVVDDSQLPKDRFSAERLKGVDSTLKIQPAKLEDSAVYLCASSFVPLYNEQFFGPGTRLTVL.

This chain joins TRBV11-2 and TRBJ2-1; 11 nucleotides match TRBD2. Germline CDR1 reads SGHAT; CDR2 reads FQNNGV. V dropped 5 bases and J dropped 4; count of bases not matched to a gene: 7. The CDR3 is made up of 16 amino acids. The CDR3 DNA reads as TGTGCCAGCAGCCTTTCCGGGACTAGCGGATACAATGAGCAGTTCTTC. It translates to CASSLSGTSGYNEQFF.